The clone carrying this T cell receptor beta chain has more than one count but fewer than ten. What it binds is unknown. These data are taken from a study of cytomegalovirus exposure and HLA in healthy donors. Study-level findings and limits: The study listed 150 to 200 cytomegalovirus-associated TCR beta chains. An observed cluster of highly shared sequence variants was recorded as a likely sequencing artifact. One variant, a missense change in DCLRE1C, was linked in a later analysis to TCR beta V- and J-gene trimming. Rarity marked most TCR sequences, yet some public TCRs occurred in many donors.

A multiplex PCR was run with 60 Vbeta primers and 13 Jbeta primers. The assay was immunoSEQ multiplex PCR, and TCRdb's table has in-frame clones only and misses some. The data show 58,000 or so clones, approximately 71% seen once. The germline CDR1 and CDR2 sequences are LNHDA and SQIVND (reference sequence). The V and J ends lost 5 bases and 4 bases respectively, with 11 bases between them. CDR3 length: 13 residues. Sequences were obtained from PBMCs. This receptor was identified in a woman in her thirties or forties in good health and CMV-seropositive. The genes are TRBV19 and TRBJ1-1, with D tentatively TRBD1 (6 bases). CDR3 in DNA: TGTGCCAGTAGTTTCCAGGGGACCACTGAAGCTTTCTTT. Residues: CASSFQGTTEAFF.